Given below is one T cell receptor (beta chain) in context. One end of the junction does not line up with germline, which may come from a read error. The length of the CDR3 is 14 residues. Germline V CDR1 and CDR2: MNHEY, SVGAGI. This entry comes from a study of T cell clones after liver transplantation. Only in-frame clones appear in the TCRdb table, and some are missing; sequencing was by immunoSEQ multiplex PCR. The table lists 40,000 to 65,000 clones, approximately 84% of them singletons. The chain uses TRBV6-5 and TRBJ1-2, with D perhaps matching TRBD1 (6 bases). Sample: CD4+ T cells from blood, taken before liver transplant. This clonotype was obtained from a human donor who received a liver transplant. The CDR3: CASSSQGSNYGHTF. The CDR3 bases are TGTGCCAGCAGTTCACAGGGATCCAACTATGGCCACACCTTC.